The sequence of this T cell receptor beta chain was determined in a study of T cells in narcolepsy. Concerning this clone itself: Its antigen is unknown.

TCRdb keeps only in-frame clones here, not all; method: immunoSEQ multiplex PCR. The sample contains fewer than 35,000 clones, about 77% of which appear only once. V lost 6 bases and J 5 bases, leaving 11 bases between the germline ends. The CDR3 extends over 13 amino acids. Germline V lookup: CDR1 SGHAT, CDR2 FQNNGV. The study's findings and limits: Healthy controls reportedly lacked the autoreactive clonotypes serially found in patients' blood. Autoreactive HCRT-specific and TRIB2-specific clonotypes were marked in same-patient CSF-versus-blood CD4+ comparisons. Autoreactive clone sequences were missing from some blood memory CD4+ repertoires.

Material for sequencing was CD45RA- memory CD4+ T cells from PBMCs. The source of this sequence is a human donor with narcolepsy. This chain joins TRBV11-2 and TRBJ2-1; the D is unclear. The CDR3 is CASRPLGDNEQFF. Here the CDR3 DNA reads TGTGCCAGCAGGCCACTTGGCGACAATGAGCAGTTCTTC.